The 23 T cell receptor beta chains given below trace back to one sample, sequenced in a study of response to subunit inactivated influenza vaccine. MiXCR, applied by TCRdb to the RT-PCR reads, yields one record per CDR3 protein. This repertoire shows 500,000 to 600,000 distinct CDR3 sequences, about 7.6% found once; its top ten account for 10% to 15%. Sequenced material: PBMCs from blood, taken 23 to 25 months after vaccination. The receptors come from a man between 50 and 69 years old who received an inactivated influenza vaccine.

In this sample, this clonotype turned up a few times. CDR3 amino acids: CASSLTGLRLSYEQYF. The CDR3 DNA sequence: TGTGCCAGCAGTTTAACGGGGTTAAGGTTATCCTACGAGCAGTACTTC. The rearrangement uses TRBV12-3 or TRBV12-4 and TRBJ2-7, with D possibly TRBD2 on 5 matching bases. Deletions cut 2 bases from V and 1 base from J, with 15 bases between. CDR3 length equals 16 residues.

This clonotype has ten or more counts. Written as DNA, the CDR3 is TGTGCCAGCAGAAAGACTAGTGTCGATACGCAGTATTTT. Protein product: CASRKTSVDTQYF. The chain carries TRBV6-1 and TRBJ2-3, with D perhaps matching TRBD2 (6 bases). Trimming removed 6 bases from V and 6 bases from J, with 13 bases in between. Germline lookup yields CDR1 MNHNS and CDR2 SASEGT. This CDR3 has 13 amino acids.

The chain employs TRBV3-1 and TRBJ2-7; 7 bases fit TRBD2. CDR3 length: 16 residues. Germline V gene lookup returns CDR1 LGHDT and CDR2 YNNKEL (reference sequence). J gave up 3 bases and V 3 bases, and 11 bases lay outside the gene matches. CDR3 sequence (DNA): TGTGCCAGCAGCCATCCCCTAGCGGAAGGAGGCTACGAGCAGTACTTC. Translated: CASSHPLAEGGYEQYF.

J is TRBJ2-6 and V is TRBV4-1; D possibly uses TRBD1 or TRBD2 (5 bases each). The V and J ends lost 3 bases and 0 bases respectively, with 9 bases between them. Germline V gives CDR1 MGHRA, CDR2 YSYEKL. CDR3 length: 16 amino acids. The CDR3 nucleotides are TGCGCCAGCAGCCAGGGACGGGCCTCTGGGGCCAACGTCCTGACTTTC. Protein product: CASSQGRASGANVLTF.

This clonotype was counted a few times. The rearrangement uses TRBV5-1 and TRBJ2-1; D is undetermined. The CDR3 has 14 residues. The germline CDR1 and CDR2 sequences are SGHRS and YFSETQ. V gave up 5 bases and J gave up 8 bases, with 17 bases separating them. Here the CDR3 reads CASRNPSGRDEQFF. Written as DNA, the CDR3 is TGCGCCAGCAGGAATCCTTCAGGTCGCGATGAGCAGTTCTTC. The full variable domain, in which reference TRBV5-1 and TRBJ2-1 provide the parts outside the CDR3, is KAGVTQTPRYLIKTRGQQVTLSCSPISGHRSVSWYQQTPGQGLQFLFEYFSETQRNKGNFPGRFSGRQFSNSRSEMNVSTLELGDSALYLCASRNPSGRDEQFFGPGTRLTVL.

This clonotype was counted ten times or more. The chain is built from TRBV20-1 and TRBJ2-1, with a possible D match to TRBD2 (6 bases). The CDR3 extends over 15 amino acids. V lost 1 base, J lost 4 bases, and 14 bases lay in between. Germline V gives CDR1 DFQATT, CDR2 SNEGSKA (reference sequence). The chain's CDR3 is CSARGLGRFYNEQFF. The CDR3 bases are TGCAGTGCTAGAGGACTAGGTCGATTTTACAATGAGCAGTTCTTC.

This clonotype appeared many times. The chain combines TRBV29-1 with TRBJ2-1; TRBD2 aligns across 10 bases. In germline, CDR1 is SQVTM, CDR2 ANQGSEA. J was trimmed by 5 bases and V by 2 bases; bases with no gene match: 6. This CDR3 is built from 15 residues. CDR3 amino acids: CSVELAGDTNNEQFF. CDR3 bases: TGCAGCGTTGAACTAGCGGGAGATACTAACAATGAGCAGTTCTTC.

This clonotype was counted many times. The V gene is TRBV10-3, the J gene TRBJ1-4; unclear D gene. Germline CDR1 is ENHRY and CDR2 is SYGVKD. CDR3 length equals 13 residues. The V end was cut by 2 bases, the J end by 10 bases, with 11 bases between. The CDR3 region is CAISEGKKRKLFF. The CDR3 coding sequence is TGTGCCATCAGTGAGGGAAAGAAGAGAAAACTGTTTTTT.

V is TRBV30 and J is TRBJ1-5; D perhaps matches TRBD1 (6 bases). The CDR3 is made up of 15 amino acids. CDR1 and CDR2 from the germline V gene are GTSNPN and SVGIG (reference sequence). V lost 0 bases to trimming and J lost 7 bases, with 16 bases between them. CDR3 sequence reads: CAWSVRGDTRQPQHF. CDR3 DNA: TGTGCCTGGAGTGTACGGGGGGACACGCGGCAGCCCCAGCATTTT.

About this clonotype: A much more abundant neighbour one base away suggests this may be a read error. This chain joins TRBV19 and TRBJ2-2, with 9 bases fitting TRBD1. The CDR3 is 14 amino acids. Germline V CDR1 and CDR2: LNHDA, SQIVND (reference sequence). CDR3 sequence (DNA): TGTGCCACCACAGGGGGCTTTGCCACCAGGGAGCTGTTTTTT. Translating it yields CATTGGFATRELFF.

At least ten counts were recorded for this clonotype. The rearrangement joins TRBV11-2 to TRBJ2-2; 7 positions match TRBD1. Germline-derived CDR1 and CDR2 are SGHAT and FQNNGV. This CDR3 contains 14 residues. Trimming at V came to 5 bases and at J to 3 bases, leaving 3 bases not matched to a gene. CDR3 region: CASSGGQYTGELFF. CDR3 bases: TGTGCCAGCAGCGGGGGACAGTACACCGGGGAGCTGTTTTTT.

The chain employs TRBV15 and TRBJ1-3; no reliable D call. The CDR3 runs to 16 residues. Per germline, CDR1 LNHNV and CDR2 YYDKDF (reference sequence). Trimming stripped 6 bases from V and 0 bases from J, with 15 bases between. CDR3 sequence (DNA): TGTGCCACCAGGGGAAGTCTGGTAAACTCTGGAAACACCATATATTTT. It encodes CATRGSLVNSGNTIYF.

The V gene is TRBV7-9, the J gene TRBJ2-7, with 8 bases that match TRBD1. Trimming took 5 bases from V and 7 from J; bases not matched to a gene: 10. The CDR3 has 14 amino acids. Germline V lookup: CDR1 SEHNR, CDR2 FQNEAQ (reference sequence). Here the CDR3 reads CASSQGQALIEQYF. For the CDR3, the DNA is TGTGCCAGCAGCCAGGGACAGGCTCTCATAGAGCAGTACTTC.

The CDR3 protein is CASSTGLAGYSDTQYF. CDR3 coding DNA: TGCGCCAGCAGCACTGGACTAGCGGGATACTCAGATACGCAGTATTTT. V gene TRBV5-1 combines with J gene TRBJ2-3; 12 nucleotides line up with TRBD2. CDR3 size: 16 residues. The V and J ends lost 4 bases and 4 bases, in that order; junction bases with no gene match: 7. Germline CDR1 and CDR2: SGHRS and YFSETQ.

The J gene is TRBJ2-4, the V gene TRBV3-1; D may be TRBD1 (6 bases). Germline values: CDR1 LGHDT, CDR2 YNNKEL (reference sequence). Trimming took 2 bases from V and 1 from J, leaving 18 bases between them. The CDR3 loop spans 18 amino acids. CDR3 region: CASSQRRSGVYAKNIQYF. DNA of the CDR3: TGTGCCAGCAGCCAACGTCGGTCAGGGGTTTACGCCAAAAACATTCAGTACTTC.

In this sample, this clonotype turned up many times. The CDR3 region is CSANTKEGDYEQYF. DNA for the CDR3: TGCAGTGCTAATACCAAAGAAGGGGACTACGAGCAGTACTTC. The J gene is TRBJ2-7, the V gene TRBV20-1, with D possibly TRBD1 on 5 matching bases. This CDR3 contains 14 residues. Germline CDR1 DFQATT, CDR2 SNEGSKA (reference sequence). The V end lost 4 bases, the J end lost 3 bases, and 16 bases lay between the germline ends.

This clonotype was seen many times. CDR3 sequence reads: CASRLTTFTQYF. CDR3 DNA: TGTGCCAGCAGACTCACTACGTTTACGCAGTATTTT. The V and J genes are TRBV12-3 or TRBV12-4 and TRBJ2-3; D gene unclear. The CDR3 totals 12 residues. Trimming pared 6 bases from V and 8 bases from J, leaving 12 bases between.

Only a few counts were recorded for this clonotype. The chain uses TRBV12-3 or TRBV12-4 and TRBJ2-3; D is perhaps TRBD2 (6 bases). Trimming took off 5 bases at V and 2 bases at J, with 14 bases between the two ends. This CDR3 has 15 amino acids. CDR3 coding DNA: TGTGCCAGCAGTCGACTAGTTCAACCCACAGATACGCAGTATTTT. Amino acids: CASSRLVQPTDTQYF.

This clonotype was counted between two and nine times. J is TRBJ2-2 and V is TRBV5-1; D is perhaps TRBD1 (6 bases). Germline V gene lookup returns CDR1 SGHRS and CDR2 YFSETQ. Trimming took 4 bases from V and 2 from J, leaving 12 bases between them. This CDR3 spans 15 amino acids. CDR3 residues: CASSLRTDNTGELFF. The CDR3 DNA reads TGCGCCAGCAGCCTCCGGACAGATAACACCGGGGAGCTGTTTTTT.

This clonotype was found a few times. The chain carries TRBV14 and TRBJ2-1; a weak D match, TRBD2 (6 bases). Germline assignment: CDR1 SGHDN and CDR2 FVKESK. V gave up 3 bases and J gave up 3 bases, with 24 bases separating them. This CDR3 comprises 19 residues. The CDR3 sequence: CASSQPPGRAGQIYNEQFF. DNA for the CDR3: TGTGCCAGCAGCCAGCCCCCCGGACGCGCGGGGCAAATCTACAATGAGCAGTTCTTC. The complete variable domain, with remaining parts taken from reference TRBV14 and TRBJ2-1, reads EAGVTQFPSHSVIEKGQTVTLRCDPISGHDNLYWYRRVMGKEIKFLLHFVKESKQDESGMPNNRFLAERTGGTYSTLKVQPAELEDSGVYFCASSQPPGRAGQIYNEQFFGPGTRLTVL.

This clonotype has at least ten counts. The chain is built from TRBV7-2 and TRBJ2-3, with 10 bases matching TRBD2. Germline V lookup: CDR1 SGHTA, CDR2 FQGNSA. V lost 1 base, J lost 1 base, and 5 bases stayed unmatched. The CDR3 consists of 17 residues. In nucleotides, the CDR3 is TGTGCCAGCAGCTTAGTTCGCCTAGCGGGGGGCACAGATACGCAGTATTTT. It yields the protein CASSLVRLAGGTDTQYF.

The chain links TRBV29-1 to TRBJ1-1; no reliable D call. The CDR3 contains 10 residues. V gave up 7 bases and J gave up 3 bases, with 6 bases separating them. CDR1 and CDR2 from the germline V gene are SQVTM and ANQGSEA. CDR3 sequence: CSAGDTEAFF. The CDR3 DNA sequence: TGCAGCGCGGGAGACACTGAAGCTTTCTTT.

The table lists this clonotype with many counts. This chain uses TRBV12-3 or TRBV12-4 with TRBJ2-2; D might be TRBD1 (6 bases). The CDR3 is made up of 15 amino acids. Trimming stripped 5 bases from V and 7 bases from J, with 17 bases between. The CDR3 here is CASSPTGIPNGELFF. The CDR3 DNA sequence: TGTGCCAGCAGTCCAACAGGGATCCCGAACGGGGAGCTGTTTTTT.